Listed below are T cell receptor beta chains from one sample, sequenced in a study of blood T cells in healthy people across ages. MiXCR, applied by TCRdb to the 5' RACE reads, yields one record per CDR3 protein. The sample lists about 900,000 distinct CDR3 sequences, 62% occurring once. The sample was blood. The receptors here all came from a young man in good health. Both conserved end residues are part of each CDR3. A D gene is named only where the DNA matches it firmly. For some rows the clone size is stated as once, few or many, or as a class when expanded; others skip it.

DNA,CDR3,D,size,V,J
TGTGCCATCAGTGGGGACAGTAGAACCTACGAGCAGTACTTC,CAISGDSRTYEQYF,TRBD1,few,TRBV10-3,TRBJ2-7
TGTGCCAGCAGTTTAAACCCGAGGGACACTGAAGCTTTCTTT,CASSLNPRDTEAFF,-,-,TRBV12-3/TRBV12-4,TRBJ1-1
TGTGCCAGCTGGGAGGGGGGCTCTGGGGCCAACGTCCTGACTTTC,CASWEGGSGANVLTF,-,-,TRBV6-5,TRBJ2-6
TGTGCCAGCAGCCCACAGGTTAAGGCTGGGGCCAACGTCCTGACTTTC,CASSPQVKAGANVLTF,-,-,TRBV3-1,TRBJ2-6
TGCAGTGCTAGGGGGGTCCATTCCCTTGGAGCTTTCTTT,CSARGVHSLGAFF,-,few,TRBV20-1,TRBJ1-1
TGTGCCAGCAGCTTAGAGACCGGGACTACGGGCTACAATGAGCAGTTCTTC,CASSLETGTTGYNEQFF,TRBD2,-,TRBV7-2,TRBJ2-1
TGTGCCAGCAGCGTAGCTGGACAGGGATACAATGAGCAGTTCTTC,CASSVAGQGYNEQFF,TRBD1,-,TRBV9,TRBJ2-1
TGCGCCAGCAGCCACCTTTTAAGGGACACCTACAATGAGCAGTTCTTC,CASSHLLRDTYNEQFF,-,-,TRBV4-3,TRBJ2-1
TGTGCCAGCAGCTTTAGCGGGGGGGTCCCTCAAGAGACCCAGTACTTC,CASSFSGGVPQETQYF,TRBD2,-,TRBV7-2,TRBJ2-5
TGTGCCAGCAGTTTTACGGGACAGATCTACAATGAGCAGTTCTTC,CASSFTGQIYNEQFF,TRBD1,-,TRBV28,TRBJ2-1
TGTGCCACAGACGGGGGACTAGCGGGCGAAACACCTTACAATGGGCAGTTCTTC,CATDGGLAGETPYNGQFF,TRBD2,once,TRBV15,TRBJ2-1
TGCAGCGTTCCCCTAGCGGCTAGCACAGATACGCAGTATTTT,CSVPLAASTDTQYF,TRBD2,-,TRBV29-1,TRBJ2-3
TGCAGTGCTAGAGAGCAGAGAACCGGGCGAGAGCAGTACTTC,CSAREQRTGREQYF,-,few,TRBV20-1,TRBJ2-7
TGCGCCAGCAGCCATGTGGACAGGGGGGATAATGGCTACACCTTC,CASSHVDRGDNGYTF,TRBD1,few,TRBV4-3,TRBJ1-2
TGTGCCAGCAGCTTAGTCCCACAGGGGACGGGTGGCTACACCTTC,CASSLVPQGTGGYTF,TRBD1,-,TRBV7-8,TRBJ1-2
TGTGCCAGCAGTTCCCAGGGGCGGGGGCCCCCCACAGATACGCAGTATTTT,CASSSQGRGPPTDTQYF,-,-,TRBV27,TRBJ2-3
TGTGCCAGCAGTTTATTAGGGACTACGCCTACAGATACGCAGTATTTT,CASSLLGTTPTDTQYF,TRBD2,few,TRBV27,TRBJ2-3
TGCAGTGCTGGCAGGGGGCTAAGCAATCAGCCCCAGCATTTT,CSAGRGLSNQPQHF,TRBD1,-,TRBV20-1,TRBJ1-5
TGTGCCATCAGTGAGTCTGCAGCGTACGAGCAGTACTTC,CAISESAAYEQYF,-,-,TRBV10-3,TRBJ2-7
TGTGCCAGCAGCTTACTCGGACAGGGGGCGCTGGACATTCAGTACTTC,CASSLLGQGALDIQYF,TRBD1,-,TRBV7-9,TRBJ2-4
TGCGCCAGCAGTAGCGGGGGGGCCTTCAGAGGTAATGAGCAGTTCTTC,CASSSGGAFRGNEQFF,TRBD2,-,TRBV4-1,TRBJ2-1
TGTGCCAGCAGTTCTCCTTGGGACCAAGAGACCCAGTACTTC,CASSSPWDQETQYF,-,-,TRBV12-3/TRBV12-4,TRBJ2-5